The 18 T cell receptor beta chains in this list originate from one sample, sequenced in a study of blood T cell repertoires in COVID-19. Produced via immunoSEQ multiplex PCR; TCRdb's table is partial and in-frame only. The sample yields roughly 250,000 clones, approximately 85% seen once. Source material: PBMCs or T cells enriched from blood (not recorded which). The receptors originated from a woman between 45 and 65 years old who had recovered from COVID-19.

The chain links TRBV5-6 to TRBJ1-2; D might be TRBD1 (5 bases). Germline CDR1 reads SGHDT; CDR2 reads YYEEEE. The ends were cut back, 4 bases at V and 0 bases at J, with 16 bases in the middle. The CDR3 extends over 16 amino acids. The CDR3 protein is CASSMRWGSTNYGYTF. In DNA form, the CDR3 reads TGTGCCAGCAGCATGCGTTGGGGCAGTACTAACTATGGCTACACCTTC.

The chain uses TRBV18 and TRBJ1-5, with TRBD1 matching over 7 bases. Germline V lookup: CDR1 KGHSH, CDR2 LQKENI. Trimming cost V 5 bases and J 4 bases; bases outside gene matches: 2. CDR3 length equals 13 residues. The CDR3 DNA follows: TGTGCCAGCTCAAAACAGGGGAATCAGCCCCAGCATTTT. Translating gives CASSKQGNQPQHF.

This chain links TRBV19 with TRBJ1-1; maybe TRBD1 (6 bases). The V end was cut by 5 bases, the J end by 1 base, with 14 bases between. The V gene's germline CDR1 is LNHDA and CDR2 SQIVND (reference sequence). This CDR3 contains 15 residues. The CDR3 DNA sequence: TGTGCCAGTAGTCCCCGGACAGCAGCGAACACTGAAGCTTTCTTT. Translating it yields CASSPRTAANTEAFF.

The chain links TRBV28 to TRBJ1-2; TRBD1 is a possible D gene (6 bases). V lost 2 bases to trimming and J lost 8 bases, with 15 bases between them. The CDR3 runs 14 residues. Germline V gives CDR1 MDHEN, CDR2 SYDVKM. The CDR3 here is CASSLEAGVQGYTF. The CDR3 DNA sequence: TGTGCCAGCAGTTTAGAGGCAGGGGTTCAGGGCTACACCTTC.

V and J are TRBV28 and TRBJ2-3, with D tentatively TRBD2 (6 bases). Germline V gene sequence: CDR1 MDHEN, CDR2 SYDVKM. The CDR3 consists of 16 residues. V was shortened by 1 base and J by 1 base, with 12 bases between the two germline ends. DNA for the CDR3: TGTGCCAGCAGTTTATTGGGACTTCACGGCACAGATACGCAGTATTTT. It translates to CASSLLGLHGTDTQYF.

This CDR3 is CASSPGTGGLFDGYTF. CDR3 DNA: TGTGCCAGCAGTCCCGGGACAGGGGGTCTGTTCGATGGCTACACCTTC. The chain couples TRBV27 to TRBJ1-2; 11 nucleotides align to TRBD1. Germline V gene lookup returns CDR1 MNHEY and CDR2 SMNVEV (reference sequence). V shed 5 bases, J shed 6 bases, and the junction held 11 bases outside the gene matches. There are 16 residues in the CDR3.

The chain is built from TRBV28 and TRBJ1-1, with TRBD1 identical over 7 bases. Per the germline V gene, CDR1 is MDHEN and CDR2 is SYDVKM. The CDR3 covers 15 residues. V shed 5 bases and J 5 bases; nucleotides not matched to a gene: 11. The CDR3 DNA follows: TGTGCCAGCAGTCCACCAGACAGGGTCGGAACTGAAGCTTTCTTT. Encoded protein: CASSPPDRVGTEAFF.

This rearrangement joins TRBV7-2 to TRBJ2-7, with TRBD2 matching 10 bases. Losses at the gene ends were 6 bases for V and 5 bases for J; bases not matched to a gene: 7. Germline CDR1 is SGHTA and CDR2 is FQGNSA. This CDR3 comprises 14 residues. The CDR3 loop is CASRLAGRRDEQYF. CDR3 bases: TGTGCCAGCAGACTAGCGGGAAGGAGAGACGAGCAGTACTTC. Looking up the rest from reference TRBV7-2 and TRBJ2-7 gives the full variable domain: GAGVSQSPSNKVTEKGKDVELRCDPISGHTALYWYRQSLGQGLEFLIYFQGNSAPDKSGLPSDRFSAERTGGSVSTLTIQRTQQEDSAVYLCASRLAGRRDEQYFGPGTRLTVT.

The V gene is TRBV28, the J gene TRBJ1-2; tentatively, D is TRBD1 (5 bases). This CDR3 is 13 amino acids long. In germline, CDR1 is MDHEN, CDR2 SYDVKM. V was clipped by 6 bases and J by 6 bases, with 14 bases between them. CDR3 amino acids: CASSVPPGHGYTF. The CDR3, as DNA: TGTGCCAGCAGCGTCCCCCCAGGGCATGGCTACACCTTC.

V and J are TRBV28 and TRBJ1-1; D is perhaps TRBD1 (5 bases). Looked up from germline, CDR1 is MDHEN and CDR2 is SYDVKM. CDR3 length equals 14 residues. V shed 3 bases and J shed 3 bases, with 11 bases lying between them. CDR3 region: CASSFGGMDTEAFF. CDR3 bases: TGTGCCAGCAGTTTTGGGGGGATGGACACTGAAGCTTTCTTT.

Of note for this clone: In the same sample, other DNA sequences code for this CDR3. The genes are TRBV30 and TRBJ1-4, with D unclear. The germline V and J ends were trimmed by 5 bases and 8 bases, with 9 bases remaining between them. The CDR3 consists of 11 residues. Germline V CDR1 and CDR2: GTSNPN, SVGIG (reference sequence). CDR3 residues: CAWGIREKLFF. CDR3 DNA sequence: TGTGCCTGGGGAATCAGAGAAAAACTGTTTTTT.

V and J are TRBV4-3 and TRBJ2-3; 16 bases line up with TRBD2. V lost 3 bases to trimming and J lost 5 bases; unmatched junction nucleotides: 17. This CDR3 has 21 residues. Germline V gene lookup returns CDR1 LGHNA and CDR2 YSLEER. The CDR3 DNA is TGCGCCAGCAGCCACCCAGGCCCGGGACTAGCGGGGGGGCGGGGTTTAGATACGCAGTATTTT. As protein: CASSHPGPGLAGGRGLDTQYF.

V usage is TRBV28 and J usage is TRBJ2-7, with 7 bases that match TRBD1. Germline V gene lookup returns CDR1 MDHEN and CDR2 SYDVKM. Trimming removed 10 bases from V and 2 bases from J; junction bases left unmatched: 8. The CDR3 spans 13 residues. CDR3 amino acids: CATGQEAPYEQYF. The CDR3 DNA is TGTGCCACCGGACAGGAGGCACCCTACGAGCAGTACTTC.

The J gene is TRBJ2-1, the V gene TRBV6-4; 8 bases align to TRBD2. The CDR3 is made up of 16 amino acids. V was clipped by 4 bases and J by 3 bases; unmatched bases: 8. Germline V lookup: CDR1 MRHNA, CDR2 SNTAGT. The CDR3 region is CASSVLGSGGYNEQFF. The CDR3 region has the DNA TGTGCCAGCAGTGTCCTGGGAAGCGGGGGCTACAATGAGCAGTTCTTC.

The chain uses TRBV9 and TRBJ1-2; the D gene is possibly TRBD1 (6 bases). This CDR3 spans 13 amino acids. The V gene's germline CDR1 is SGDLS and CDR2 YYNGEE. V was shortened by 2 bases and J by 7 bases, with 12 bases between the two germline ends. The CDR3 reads CASSVSGVGGYTF. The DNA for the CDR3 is TGTGCCAGCAGCGTTTCAGGGGTGGGTGGCTACACCTTC.

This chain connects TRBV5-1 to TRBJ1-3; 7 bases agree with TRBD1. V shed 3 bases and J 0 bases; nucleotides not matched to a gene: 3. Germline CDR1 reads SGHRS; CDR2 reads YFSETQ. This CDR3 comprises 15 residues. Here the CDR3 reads CASSSSGGSGNTIYF. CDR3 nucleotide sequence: TGCGCCAGCAGCTCCTCAGGGGGCTCTGGAAACACCATATATTTT.

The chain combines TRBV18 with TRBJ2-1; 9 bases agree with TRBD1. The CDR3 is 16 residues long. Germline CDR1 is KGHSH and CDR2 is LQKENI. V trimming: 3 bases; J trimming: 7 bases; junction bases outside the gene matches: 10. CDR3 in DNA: TGTGCCAGCTCACCGATCTCCCCGACAGGGGGAAATGAGCAGTTCTTC. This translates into CASSPISPTGGNEQFF.

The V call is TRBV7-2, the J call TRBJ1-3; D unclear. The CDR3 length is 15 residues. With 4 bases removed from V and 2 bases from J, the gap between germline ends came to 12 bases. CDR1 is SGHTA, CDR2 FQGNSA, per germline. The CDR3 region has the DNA TGTGCCAGCAGCTCCACCGGGAACCCTGGAAACACCATATATTTT. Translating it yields CASSSTGNPGNTIYF.